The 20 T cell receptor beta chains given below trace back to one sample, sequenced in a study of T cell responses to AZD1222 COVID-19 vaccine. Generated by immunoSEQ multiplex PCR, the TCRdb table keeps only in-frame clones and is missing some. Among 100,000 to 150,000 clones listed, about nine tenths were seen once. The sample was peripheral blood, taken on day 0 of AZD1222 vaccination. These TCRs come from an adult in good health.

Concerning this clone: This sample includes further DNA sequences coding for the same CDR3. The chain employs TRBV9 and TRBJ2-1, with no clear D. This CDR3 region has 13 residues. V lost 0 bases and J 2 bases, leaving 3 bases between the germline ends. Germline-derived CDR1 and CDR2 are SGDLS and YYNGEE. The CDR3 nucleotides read TGTGCCAGCAGCGTAGATCCCTACAATGAGCAGTTCTTC. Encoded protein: CASSVDPYNEQFF. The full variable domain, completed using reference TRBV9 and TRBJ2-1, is DSGVTQTPKHLITATGQRVTLRCSPRSGDLSVYWYQQSLDQGLQFLIQYYNGEERAKGNILERFSAQQFPDLHSELNLSSLELGDSALYFCASSVDPYNEQFFGPGTRLTVL.

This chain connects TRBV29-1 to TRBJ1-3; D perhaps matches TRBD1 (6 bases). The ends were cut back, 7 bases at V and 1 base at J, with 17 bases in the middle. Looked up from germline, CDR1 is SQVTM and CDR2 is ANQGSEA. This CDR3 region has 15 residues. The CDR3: CSGRTGSSSGNTIYF. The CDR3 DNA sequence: TGCAGCGGCCGAACAGGGAGTAGTTCTGGAAACACCATATATTTT.

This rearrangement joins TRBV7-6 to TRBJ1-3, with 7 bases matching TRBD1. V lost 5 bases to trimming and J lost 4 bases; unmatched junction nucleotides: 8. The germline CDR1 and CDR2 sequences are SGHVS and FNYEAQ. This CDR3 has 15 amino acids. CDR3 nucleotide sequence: TGTGCCAGCAGCCTAGACAGGGTCACAGGAAACACCATATATTTT. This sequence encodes CASSLDRVTGNTIYF. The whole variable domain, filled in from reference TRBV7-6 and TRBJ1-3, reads GAGVSQSPRYKVTKRGQDVALRCDPISGHVSLYWYRQALGQGPEFLTYFNYEAQQDKSGLPNDRFSAERPEGSISTLTIQRTEQRDSAMYRCASSLDRVTGNTIYFGEGSWLTVV.

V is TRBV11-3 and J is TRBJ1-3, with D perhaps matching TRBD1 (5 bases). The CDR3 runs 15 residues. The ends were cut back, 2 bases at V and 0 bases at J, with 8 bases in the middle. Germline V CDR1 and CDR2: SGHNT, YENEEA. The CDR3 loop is CASSLQGLSGNTIYF. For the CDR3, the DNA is TGTGCCAGCAGCTTACAGGGCCTCTCTGGAAACACCATATATTTT.

The CDR3 loop is CASSLAGGAVGDTQYF. In DNA form, the CDR3 reads TGTGCCAGCAGCTTAGCGGGGGGGGCCGTTGGAGATACGCAGTATTTT. The chain recombines TRBV13 with TRBJ2-3; 8 bases fit TRBD2. The J segment lost 5 bases and the V segment lost 1 base, leaving 8 bases of the junction unmatched. Germline loops: CDR1 PRHDT, CDR2 FYEKMQ (reference sequence). The CDR3 spans 16 residues.

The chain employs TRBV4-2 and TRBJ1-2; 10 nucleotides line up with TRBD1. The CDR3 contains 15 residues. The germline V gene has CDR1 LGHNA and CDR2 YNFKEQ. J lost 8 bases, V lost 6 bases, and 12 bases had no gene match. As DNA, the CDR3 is TGTGCCAGCAGGCGCCAGGACAGGGGGATAAGAGGCTACACCTTC. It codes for CASRRQDRGIRGYTF.

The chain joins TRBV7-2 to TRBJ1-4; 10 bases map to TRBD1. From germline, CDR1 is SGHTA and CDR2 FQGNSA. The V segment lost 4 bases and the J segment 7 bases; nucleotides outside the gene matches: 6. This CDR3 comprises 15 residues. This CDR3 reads CASSSRQGAREKLFF. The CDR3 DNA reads TGTGCCAGCAGCTCCCGACAGGGGGCCCGTGAAAAACTGTTTTTT.

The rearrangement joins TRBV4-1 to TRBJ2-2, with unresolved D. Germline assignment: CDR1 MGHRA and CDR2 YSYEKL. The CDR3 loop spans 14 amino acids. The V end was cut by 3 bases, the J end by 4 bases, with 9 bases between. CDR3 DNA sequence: TGCGCCAGCAGCCACCCGGGTGGCACCGGGGAGCTGTTTTTT. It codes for CASSHPGGTGELFF.

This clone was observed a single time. The CDR3 sequence is CASSTGQGSTEAFF. For the CDR3, the DNA is TGTGCCAGCAGCACCGGACAGGGGAGCACTGAAGCTTTCTTT. This chain joins TRBV5-6 and TRBJ1-1; 9 bases are shared with TRBD1. Germline CDR1 reads SGHDT; CDR2 reads YYEEEE. This CDR3 is built from 14 residues. Trimming took 4 bases from V and 4 from J; bases not matched to a gene: 5.

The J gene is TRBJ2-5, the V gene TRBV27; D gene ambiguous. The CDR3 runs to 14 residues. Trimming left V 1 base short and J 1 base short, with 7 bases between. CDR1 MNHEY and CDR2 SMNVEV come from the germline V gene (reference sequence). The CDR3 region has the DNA TGTGCCAGCAGTTTATATGGGTTCCAAGAGACCCAGTACTTC. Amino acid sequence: CASSLYGFQETQYF.

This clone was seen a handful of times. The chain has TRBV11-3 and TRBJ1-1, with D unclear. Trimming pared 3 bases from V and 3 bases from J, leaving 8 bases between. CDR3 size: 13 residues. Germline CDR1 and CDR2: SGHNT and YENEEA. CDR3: CASSLRRDTEAFF. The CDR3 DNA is TGTGCCAGCAGCTTGCGTCGCGACACTGAAGCTTTCTTT.

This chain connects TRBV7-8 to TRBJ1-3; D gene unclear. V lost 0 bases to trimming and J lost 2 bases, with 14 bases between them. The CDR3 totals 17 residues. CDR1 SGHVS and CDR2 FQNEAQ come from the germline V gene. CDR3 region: CASSLAAAGRAGNTIYF. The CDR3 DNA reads TGTGCCAGCAGCTTAGCGGCGGCAGGCCGGGCTGGAAACACCATATATTTT.

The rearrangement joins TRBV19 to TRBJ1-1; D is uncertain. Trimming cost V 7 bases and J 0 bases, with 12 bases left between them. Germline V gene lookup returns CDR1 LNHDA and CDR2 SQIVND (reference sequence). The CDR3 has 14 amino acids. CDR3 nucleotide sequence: TGTGCCAGTACCTCCGGCTCGTTGAACACTGAAGCTTTCTTT. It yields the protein CASTSGSLNTEAFF. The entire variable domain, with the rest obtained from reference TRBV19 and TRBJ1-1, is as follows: DGGITQSPKYLFRKEGQNVTLSCEQNLNHDAMYWYRQDPGQGLRLIYYSQIVNDFQKGDIAEGYSVSREKKESFPLTVTSAQKNPTAFYLCASTSGSLNTEAFFGQGTRLTVV.

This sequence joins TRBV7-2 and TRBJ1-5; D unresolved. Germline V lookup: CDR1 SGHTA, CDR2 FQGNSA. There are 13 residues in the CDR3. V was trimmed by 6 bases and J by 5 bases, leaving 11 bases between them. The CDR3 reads CASSLQRHQPQHF. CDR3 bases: TGTGCCAGCAGTCTTCAGAGGCATCAGCCCCAGCATTTT.

The CDR3 region is CASSLSLGLNTEAFF. Here the CDR3 DNA reads TGTGCCAGTAGTCTGTCTTTGGGACTGAACACTGAAGCTTTCTTT. V is TRBV19 and J is TRBJ1-1, with D perhaps TRBD1 (5 bases). V was pared by 5 bases and J by 0 bases, with 13 bases between. Looked up from germline, CDR1 is LNHDA and CDR2 is SQIVND (reference sequence). The length of the CDR3 is 15 residues. Filled out from reference TRBV19 and TRBJ1-1, the complete variable domain reads DGGITQSPKYLFRKEGQNVTLSCEQNLNHDAMYWYRQDPGQGLRLIYYSQIVNDFQKGDIAEGYSVSREKKESFPLTVTSAQKNPTAFYLCASSLSLGLNTEAFFGQGTRLTVV.

The CDR3 sequence: CASPPGQYYGYTF. DNA of the CDR3: TGTGCCAGCCCACCGGGACAGTATTATGGCTACACCTTC. This chain connects TRBV2 to TRBJ1-2; TRBD1 matches 7 bases. The junction had 8 bases not matched to a gene; V was cut back by 8 bases and J by 5 bases. The CDR3 loop spans 13 amino acids. Germline assignment: CDR1 SNHLY and CDR2 FYNNEI.

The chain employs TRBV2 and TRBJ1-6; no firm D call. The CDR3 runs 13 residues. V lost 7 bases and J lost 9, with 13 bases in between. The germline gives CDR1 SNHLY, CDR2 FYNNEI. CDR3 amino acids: CASMTGLGSPLHF. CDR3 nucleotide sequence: TGTGCCAGCATGACTGGATTAGGTTCACCCCTCCACTTT.

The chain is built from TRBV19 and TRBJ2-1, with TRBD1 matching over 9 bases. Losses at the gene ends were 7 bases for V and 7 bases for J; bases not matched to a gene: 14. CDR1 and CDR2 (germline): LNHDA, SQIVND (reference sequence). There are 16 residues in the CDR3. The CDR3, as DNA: TGTGCCAGTACCACACCCGGGGACAGGGAGGGAAATGAGCAGTTCTTC. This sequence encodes CASTTPGDREGNEQFF.

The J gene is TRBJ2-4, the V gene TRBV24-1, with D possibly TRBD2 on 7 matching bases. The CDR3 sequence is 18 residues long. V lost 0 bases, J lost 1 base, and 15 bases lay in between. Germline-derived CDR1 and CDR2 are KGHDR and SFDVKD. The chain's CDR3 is CATSDLGGGGWAKNIQYF. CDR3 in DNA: TGTGCCACCAGTGATTTGGGGGGAGGGGGTTGGGCCAAAAACATTCAGTACTTC.

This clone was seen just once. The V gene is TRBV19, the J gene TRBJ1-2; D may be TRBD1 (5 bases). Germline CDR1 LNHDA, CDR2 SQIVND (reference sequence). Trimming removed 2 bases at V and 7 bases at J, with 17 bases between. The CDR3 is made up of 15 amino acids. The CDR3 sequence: CASSIRPPGNLGYTF. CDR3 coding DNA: TGTGCCAGTAGTATAAGACCACCAGGGAATCTTGGCTACACCTTC.